This TCR beta chain was sequenced for a study of blood T cells in healthy people across ages. Study-level points and caveats: Per million T cells, TCR beta diversity dropped about linearly as age rose.

The use of a sample-barcoded 5' primer and a J-beta primer mix characterized a second PCR of about 6 to 11 cycles. TCRdb analysed the 5' RACE reads with MiXCR anew, one entry per CDR3 protein. The table includes over 450,000 distinct CDR3 sequences, around 24% detected once. Trimming removed 0 bases at V and 5 bases at J, with 7 bases between. The length of the CDR3 is 12 residues. The germline V gene has CDR1 DFQATT and CDR2 SNEGSKA (reference sequence). Comment on this clonotype: The target antigen is unknown. Since a much larger clone is just one base distant, this may be a read error.

These data also formed part of another study, on T cells of mothers and their children. As reported in that work: Samples were obtained from a few healthy Caucasian mothers and their six children. Maternal samples each gave over 9 million TCR beta CDR3 reads, and child samples 2.5 million to 3.5 million each. Inherited differences only slightly affect thymic shaping of TCR recombination output.

The sample was blood. The sequence came from a boy under 18 in good health. The genes are TRBV20-1 and TRBJ2-5; a possible D gene is TRBD1 (6 bases). The CDR3 nucleotides read TGCAGTGCTAGAGATAGGGGGGAGACCCAGTACTTC. This codes for CSARDRGETQYF.